Below, 5 T cell receptor beta chains from the same sample are listed, as sequenced in a study of cytomegalovirus exposure and HLA in healthy donors. PCR was performed using 60 Vbeta and 13 Jbeta primers. Clones were sequenced by immunoSEQ multiplex PCR, and TCRdb holds only the in-frame ones, with some missing. The table has 200,000 or so clones, about 88% seen once. Material for sequencing was PBMCs. The receptors stem from a girl under two years old in good health and CMV-seronegative.

The V and J genes are TRBV5-1 and TRBJ1-4; TRBD1 is a possible D gene (5 bases). Germline lookup yields CDR1 SGHRS and CDR2 YFSETQ. Trimming left V 0 bases short and J 3 bases short, with 6 bases between. This CDR3 comprises 14 residues. The CDR3, as DNA: TGCGCCAGCAGCTTGGAAGGGGCTAATGAAAAACTGTTTTTT. Translating gives CASSLEGANEKLFF.

The genes are TRBV7-3 and TRBJ2-1, with 10 bases matching TRBD2. CDR3 size: 14 residues. Trimming took 10 bases from V and 5 from J; bases not matched to a gene: 8. Germline V gene sequence: CDR1 SGHTA, CDR2 FQGTGA. DNA of the CDR3: TGTGCCACCCGGACTAGCGGCCTTGACAATGAGCAGTTCTTC. Its translation is CATRTSGLDNEQFF.

The chain has TRBV11-3 and TRBJ2-5; TRBD2 is a possible D gene (5 bases). Germline V gene data show CDR1 as SGHNT and CDR2 as YENEEA. V dropped 1 base and J dropped 4 bases, with 7 bases sitting between them. This CDR3 contains 13 residues. In DNA form, the CDR3 reads TGTGCCAGCAGCTTAGCCGGGGTAGAGACCCAGTACTTC. As protein: CASSLAGVETQYF.

This chain uses TRBV6-5 with TRBJ2-1; 11 nucleotides line up with TRBD2. V dropped 7 bases and J dropped 9; count of bases not matched to a gene: 11. Germline V gene lookup returns CDR1 MNHEY and CDR2 SVGAGI. This CDR3 spans 15 amino acids. The CDR3: CASTGLAGGLVEQFF. For the CDR3, the DNA is TGTGCCAGCACCGGACTAGCGGGTGGTTTAGTTGAGCAGTTCTTC.

V and J are TRBV6-4 and TRBJ1-2, with D uncertain. CDR3 length: 16 residues. Trimming shortened V by 4 bases and J by 7 bases, and 22 bases separated the two germline ends. Germline V gene sequence: CDR1 MRHNA, CDR2 SNTAGT. This CDR3 reads CASSGVKPLTICGYTF. As DNA, the CDR3 is TGTGCCAGCAGTGGCGTGAAGCCACTAACTATCTGTGGCTACACCTTC.